Shown below are 12 T cell receptor beta chains from a single sample sequenced in a study of control samples from healthy donors and cancer patients. Generated by immunoSEQ multiplex PCR, the TCRdb table keeps only in-frame clones and is missing some. The table includes around 180,000 clones, around 88% detected once. The source material was blood. The receptor set was obtained from a woman aged 25 to 39 in good health.

As DNA, the CDR3 is TGTGCCAGTAGTATAGGTCGGACAGTGACCGGGGAGCTGTTTTTT. It translates to CASSIGRTVTGELFF. The chain recombines TRBV19 with TRBJ2-2; D is perhaps TRBD1 (6 bases). The V gene lost 1 base and the J gene lost 5 bases, with 11 bases spanning the gap. Germline values: CDR1 LNHDA, CDR2 SQIVND (reference sequence). The CDR3 is 15 residues long.

The chain is built from TRBV28 and TRBJ2-3; 7 positions agree with TRBD2. The CDR3 runs 14 residues. V lost 2 bases and J lost 4; bases outside the gene matches: 3. Germline loops: CDR1 MDHEN, CDR2 SYDVKM. CDR3: CASSLGTTADTQYF. In nucleotides, the CDR3 is TGTGCCAGCAGTTTAGGGACTACAGCAGATACGCAGTATTTT.

This clone was picked up one time. CDR3 amino acids: CASSPYATTFGGELFF. The CDR3 DNA is TGTGCCAGCTCCCCCTATGCGACCACCTTCGGCGGGGAGCTGTTTTTT. The chain uses TRBV18 and TRBJ2-2; the D is unclear. Germline loops: CDR1 KGHSH, CDR2 LQKENI. This CDR3 has 16 amino acids. Trimming took 6 bases from V and 7 from J, leaving 21 bases between them. The whole variable domain, filled in from reference TRBV18 and TRBJ2-2, reads NAGVMQNPRHLVRRRGQEARLRCSPMKGHSHVYWYRQLPEEGLKFMVYLQKENIIDESGMPKERFSAEFPKEGPSILRIQQVVRGDSAAYFCASSPYATTFGGELFFGEGSRLTVL.

The chain links TRBV29-1 to TRBJ2-3; 8 nucleotides align to TRBD2. CDR3 size: 16 residues. The ends lost 8 bases at V and 4 bases at J; junction bases unmatched: 17. Per germline, CDR1 SQVTM and CDR2 ANQGSEA. The CDR3 protein is CSPTVVREEGADTQYF. The CDR3 DNA sequence: TGCAGCCCCACGGTAGTGCGGGAGGAGGGGGCAGATACGCAGTATTTT.

The chain employs TRBV6-1 and TRBJ2-7; no firm D call. The CDR3 loop spans 13 amino acids. Germline CDR1 and CDR2: MNHNS and SASEGT. The V end was cut by 1 base, the J end by 2 bases, with 6 bases between. CDR3 loop: CASSEGITYEQYF. DNA of the CDR3: TGTGCCAGCAGTGAAGGGATTACCTACGAGCAGTACTTC.

The chain has TRBV5-6 and TRBJ1-1; D possibly corresponds to TRBD1 (6 bases). The CDR3 is 13 amino acids. From germline, CDR1 is SGHDT and CDR2 YYEEEE. V was cut by 4 bases and J by 2 bases, with 9 bases left in between. CDR3 sequence (DNA): TGTGCCAGCAGCCTCAGGGGAAACACTGAAGCTTTCTTT. This encodes CASSLRGNTEAFF.

The chain joins TRBV5-1 to TRBJ1-1; D is perhaps TRBD1 (5 bases). CDR1 is SGHRS, CDR2 YFSETQ, per germline. The CDR3 has 15 amino acids. The V and J ends lost 1 base and 0 bases respectively, with 10 bases between them. CDR3 region: CASSLNSGLNTEAFF. The CDR3 coding sequence is TGCGCCAGCAGCTTGAATTCAGGGTTGAACACTGAAGCTTTCTTT.

DNA of the CDR3: TGTGCCACCGAAGGACTCGACAATGAGCAGTTCTTC. It is translated as CATEGLDNEQFF. The rearrangement uses TRBV27 and TRBJ2-1; TRBD2 might be the D (5 bases). V was cut by 10 bases and J by 5 bases, with 12 bases left in between. In germline, CDR1 is MNHEY, CDR2 SMNVEV (reference sequence). The CDR3 totals 12 residues.

This chain connects TRBV3-1 (or the pseudogene TRBV3-2) to TRBJ2-5, with D uncertain. Germline lookup yields CDR1 LGHDT and CDR2 YNNKEL (reference sequence). The CDR3 contains 14 residues. V lost 6 bases, J lost 0 bases, and 11 bases lay in between. CDR3 amino acids: CASSEDANQETQYF. DNA for the CDR3: TGTGCCAGCAGTGAGGACGCCAACCAAGAGACCCAGTACTTC.

The table lists this clone with a few counts. The V and J genes are TRBV2 and TRBJ1-5; 7 nucleotides align to TRBD1. V shed 6 bases and J 5 bases; nucleotides not matched to a gene: 10. Germline CDR1 reads SNHLY; CDR2 reads FYNNEI. This CDR3 comprises 15 residues. The CDR3 region has the DNA TGTGCCAGCAGACCCAGGGGGAACCCCTATCAGCCCCAGCATTTT. Translating it yields CASRPRGNPYQPQHF.

The rearrangement uses TRBV6-6 and TRBJ2-6, with 8 bases identical to TRBD1. Germline V gene lookup returns CDR1 MNHNY and CDR2 SVGAGI (reference sequence). There are 20 residues in the CDR3. Trimming cost V 5 bases and J 0 bases; bases outside gene matches: 15. CDR3 loop: CASSPLGQGGDLSGANVLTF. Here the CDR3 DNA reads TGTGCCAGCAGTCCGCTTGGACAGGGCGGGGATCTCTCTGGGGCCAACGTCCTGACTTTC.

A few counts support this clone. The V call is TRBV10-3, the J call TRBJ1-6; 8 bases map to TRBD1. Trimming cost V 10 bases and J 7 bases; bases outside gene matches: 12. The germline gives CDR1 ENHRY, CDR2 SYGVKD. CDR3 length: 15 amino acids. The CDR3: CATRTGTARNSPLHF. CDR3 DNA sequence: TGTGCCACCAGGACAGGGACGGCGAGGAATTCACCCCTCCACTTT.